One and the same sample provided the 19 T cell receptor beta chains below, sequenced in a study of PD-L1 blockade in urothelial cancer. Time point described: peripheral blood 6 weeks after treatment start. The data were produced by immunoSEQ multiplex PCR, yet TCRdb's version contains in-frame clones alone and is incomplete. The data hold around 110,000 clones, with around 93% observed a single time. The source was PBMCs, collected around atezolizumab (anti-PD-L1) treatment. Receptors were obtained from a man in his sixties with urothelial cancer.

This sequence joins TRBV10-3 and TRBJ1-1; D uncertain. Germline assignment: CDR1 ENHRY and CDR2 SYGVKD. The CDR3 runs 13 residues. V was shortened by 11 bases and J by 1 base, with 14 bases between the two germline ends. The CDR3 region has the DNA TGTGCCTCTAGGATAGAGACGAACACTGAAGCTTTCTTT. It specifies CASRIETNTEAFF.

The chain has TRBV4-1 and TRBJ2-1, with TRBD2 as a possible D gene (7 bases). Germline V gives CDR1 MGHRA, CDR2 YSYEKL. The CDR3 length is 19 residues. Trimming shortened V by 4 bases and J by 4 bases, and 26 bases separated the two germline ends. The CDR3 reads CASSRSRGGLLLNYNEQFF. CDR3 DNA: TGCGCCAGCAGCCGATCAAGGGGGGGACTACTCTTAAATTACAATGAGCAGTTCTTC.

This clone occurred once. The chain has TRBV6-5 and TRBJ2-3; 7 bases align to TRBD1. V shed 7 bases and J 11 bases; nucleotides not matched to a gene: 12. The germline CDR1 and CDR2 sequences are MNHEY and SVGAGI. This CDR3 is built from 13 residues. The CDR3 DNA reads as TGTGCCAGCACCGTAACAGGGACAGCCAGGCAGTATTTT. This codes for CASTVTGTARQYF.

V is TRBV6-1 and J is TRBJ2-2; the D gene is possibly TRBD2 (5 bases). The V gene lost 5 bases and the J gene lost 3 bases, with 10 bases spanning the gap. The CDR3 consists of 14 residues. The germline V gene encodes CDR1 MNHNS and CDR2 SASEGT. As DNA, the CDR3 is TGTGCCAGCAGTACAGACTACTACACCGGGGAGCTGTTTTTT. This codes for CASSTDYYTGELFF.

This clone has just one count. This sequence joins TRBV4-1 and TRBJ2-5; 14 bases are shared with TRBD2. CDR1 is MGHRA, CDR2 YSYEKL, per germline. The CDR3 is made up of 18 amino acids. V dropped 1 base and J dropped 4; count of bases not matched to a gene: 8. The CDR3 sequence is CASSQVQGTSGSGETQYF. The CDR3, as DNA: TGCGCCAGCAGCCAAGTCCAGGGGACTAGCGGGAGCGGAGAGACCCAGTACTTC.

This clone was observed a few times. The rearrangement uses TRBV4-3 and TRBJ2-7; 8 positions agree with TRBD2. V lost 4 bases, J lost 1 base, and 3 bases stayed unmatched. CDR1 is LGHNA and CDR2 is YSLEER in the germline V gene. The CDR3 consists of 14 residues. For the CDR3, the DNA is TGCGCCAGCAGCCTCTCTAGCGGGTCCTACGAGCAGTACTTC. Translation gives CASSLSSGSYEQYF.

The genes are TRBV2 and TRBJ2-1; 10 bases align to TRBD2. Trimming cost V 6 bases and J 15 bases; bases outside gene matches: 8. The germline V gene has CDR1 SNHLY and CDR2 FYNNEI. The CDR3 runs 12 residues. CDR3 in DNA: TGTGCCAGCAGCCAAAGCGGGAGGGCCGGGTTCTTC. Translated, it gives CASSQSGRAGFF.

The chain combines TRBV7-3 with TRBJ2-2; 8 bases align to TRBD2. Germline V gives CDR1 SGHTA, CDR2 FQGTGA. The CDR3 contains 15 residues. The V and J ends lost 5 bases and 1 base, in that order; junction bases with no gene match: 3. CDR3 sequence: CASSLLAENTGELFF. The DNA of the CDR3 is TGTGCCAGCAGCCTACTAGCGGAGAACACCGGGGAGCTGTTTTTT. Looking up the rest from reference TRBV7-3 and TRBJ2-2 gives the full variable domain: GAGVSQTPSNKVTEKGKYVELRCDPISGHTALYWYRQSLGQGPEFLIYFQGTGAADDSGLPNDRFFAVRPEGSVSTLKIQRTERGDSAVYLCASSLLAENTGELFFGEGSRLTVL.

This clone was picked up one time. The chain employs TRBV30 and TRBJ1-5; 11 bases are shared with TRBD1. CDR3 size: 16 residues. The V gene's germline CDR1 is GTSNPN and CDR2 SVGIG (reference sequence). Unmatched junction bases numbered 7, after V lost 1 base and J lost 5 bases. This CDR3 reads CAWSDRRTGGDQPQHF. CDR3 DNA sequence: TGTGCCTGGAGTGACCGAAGGACAGGGGGCGATCAGCCCCAGCATTTT.

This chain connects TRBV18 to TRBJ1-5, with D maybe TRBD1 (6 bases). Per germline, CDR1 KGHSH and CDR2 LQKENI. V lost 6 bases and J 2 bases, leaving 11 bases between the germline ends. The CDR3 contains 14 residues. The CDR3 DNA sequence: TGTGCCAGCTCCTGGGACATACGCAATCAGCCCCAGCATTTT. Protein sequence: CASSWDIRNQPQHF.

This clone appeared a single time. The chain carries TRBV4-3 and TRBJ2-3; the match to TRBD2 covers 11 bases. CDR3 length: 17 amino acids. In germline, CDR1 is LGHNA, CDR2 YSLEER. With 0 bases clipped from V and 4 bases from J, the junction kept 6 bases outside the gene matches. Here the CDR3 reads CASSQEPASGGPDTQYF. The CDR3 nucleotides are TGCGCCAGCAGCCAAGAACCTGCTAGCGGGGGGCCAGATACGCAGTATTTT.

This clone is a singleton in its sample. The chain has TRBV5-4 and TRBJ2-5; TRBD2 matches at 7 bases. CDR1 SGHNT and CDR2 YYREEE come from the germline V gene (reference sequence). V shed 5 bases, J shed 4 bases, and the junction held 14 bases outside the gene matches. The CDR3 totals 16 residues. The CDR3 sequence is CASSPGGGGVRETQYF. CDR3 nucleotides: TGTGCCAGCAGTCCGGGGGGTGGGGGAGTTAGAGAGACCCAGTACTTC.

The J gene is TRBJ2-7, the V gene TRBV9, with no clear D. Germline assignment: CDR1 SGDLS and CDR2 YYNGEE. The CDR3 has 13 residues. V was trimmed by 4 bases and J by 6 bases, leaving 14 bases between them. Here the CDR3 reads CASSKSGVSEQYF. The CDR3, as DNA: TGTGCCAGCAGCAAGAGTGGTGTTAGCGAGCAGTACTTC.

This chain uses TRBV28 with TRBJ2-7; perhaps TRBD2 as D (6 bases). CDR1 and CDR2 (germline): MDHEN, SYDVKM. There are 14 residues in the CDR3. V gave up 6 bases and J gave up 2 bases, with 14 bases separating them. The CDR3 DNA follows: TGTGCCAGCAGCGTCGGGGGTGGGGCCTACGAGCAGTACTTC. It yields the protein CASSVGGGAYEQYF.

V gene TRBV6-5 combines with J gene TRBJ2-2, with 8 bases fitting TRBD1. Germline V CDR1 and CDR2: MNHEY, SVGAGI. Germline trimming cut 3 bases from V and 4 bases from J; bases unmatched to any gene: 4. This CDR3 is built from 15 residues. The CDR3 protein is CASSYGQGATGELFF. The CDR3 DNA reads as TGTGCCAGCAGTTATGGACAGGGTGCCACCGGGGAGCTGTTTTTT.

This CDR3 is CASSQDWGTSGTQTQYF. The CDR3 coding sequence is TGTGCCAGCAGCCAAGACTGGGGGACTAGCGGGACGCAGACCCAGTACTTC. The rearrangement links TRBV4-2 to TRBJ2-5, with 13 nucleotides matching TRBD2. Germline V lookup: CDR1 LGHNA, CDR2 YNFKEQ. This CDR3 has 17 residues. The junction had 7 bases not matched to a gene; V was cut back by 0 bases and J by 6 bases.

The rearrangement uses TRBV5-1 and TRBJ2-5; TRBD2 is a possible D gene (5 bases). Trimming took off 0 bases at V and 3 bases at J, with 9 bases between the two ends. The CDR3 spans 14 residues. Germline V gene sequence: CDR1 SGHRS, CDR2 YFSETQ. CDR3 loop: CASSLGSGKETQYF. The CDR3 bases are TGCGCCAGCAGCTTGGGGTCGGGGAAAGAGACCCAGTACTTC.

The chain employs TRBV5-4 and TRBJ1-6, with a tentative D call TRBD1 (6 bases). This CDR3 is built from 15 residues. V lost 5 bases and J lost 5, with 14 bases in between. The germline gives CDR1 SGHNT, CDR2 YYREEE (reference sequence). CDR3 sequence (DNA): TGTGCCAGCAGTGACAAGAACAGGGATAATTCACCCCTCCACTTT. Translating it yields CASSDKNRDNSPLHF.

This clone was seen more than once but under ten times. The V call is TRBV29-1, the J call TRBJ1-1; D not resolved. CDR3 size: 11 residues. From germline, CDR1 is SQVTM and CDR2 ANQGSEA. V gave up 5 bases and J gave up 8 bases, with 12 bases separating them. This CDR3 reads CSVTWTREAFF. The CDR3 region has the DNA TGCAGCGTTACTTGGACTCGGGAAGCTTTCTTT.